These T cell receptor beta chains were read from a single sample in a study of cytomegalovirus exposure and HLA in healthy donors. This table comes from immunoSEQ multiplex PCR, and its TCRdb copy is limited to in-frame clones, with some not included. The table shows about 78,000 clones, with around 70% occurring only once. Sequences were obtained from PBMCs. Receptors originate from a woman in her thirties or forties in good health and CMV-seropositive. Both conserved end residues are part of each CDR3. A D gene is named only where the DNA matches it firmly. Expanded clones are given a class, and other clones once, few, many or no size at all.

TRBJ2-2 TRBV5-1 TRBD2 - TGCGCCAGCAGCCGGAACGCGGGAGAGAACACCGGGGAGCTGTTTTTT CASSRNAGENTGELFF
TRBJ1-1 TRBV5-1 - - TGCGCCAGCAGCTTGGAGGGCAGGGGCACTGAAGCTTTCTTT CASSLEGRGTEAFF
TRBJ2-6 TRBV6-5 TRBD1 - TGTGCCAGCAGTTCGGACAGGAGCTCTGGGGCCAACGTCCTGACTTTC CASSSDRSSGANVLTF
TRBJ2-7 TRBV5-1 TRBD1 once TGCGCCAGCAGCCCGGGACAGGGGTATCTATACGAGCAGTACTTC CASSPGQGYLYEQYF
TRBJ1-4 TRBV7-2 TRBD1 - TGTGCCAGCAGCCGGGGGGGACAGGGAAACGAAAAACTGTTTTTT CASSRGGQGNEKLFF
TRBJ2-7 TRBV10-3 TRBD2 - TGTGCCACAAAACCGACTAGCGGGACAACCTACGAGCAGTACTTC CATKPTSGTTYEQYF
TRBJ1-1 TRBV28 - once TGTGCCAGTACAGCGGGAGGGACTGAAGCTTTCTTT CASTAGGTEAFF
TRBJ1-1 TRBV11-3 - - TGTGCCAGCAGCAGGGACGGGAGAGAAGCTTTCTTT CASSRDGREAFF
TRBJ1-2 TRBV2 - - TGTGCCAGCAGTGTAGGGGAAGTTGGGGGCTACACCTTC CASSVGEVGGYTF
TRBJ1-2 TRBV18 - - TGTGCCAGCTCACCACCTATAAACTATGGCTACACCTTC CASSPPINYGYTF
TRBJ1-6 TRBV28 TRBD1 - TGTGCCAGCAGTTTTGGACAGGCCGGTTCACCCCTCCACTTT CASSFGQAGSPLHF
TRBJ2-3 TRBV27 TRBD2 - TGTGCCAGCAACCCCGGGACTACCCTCGGGAATACGCAGTATTTT CASNPGTTLGNTQYF
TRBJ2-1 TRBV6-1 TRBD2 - TGTGCCAGCAGATCGGGACTAGCGGGAGTCAATGAGCAGTTCTTC CASRSGLAGVNEQFF
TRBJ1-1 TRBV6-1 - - TGTGCCAGCATGTCCATACAGTCGAACACTGAAGCTTTCTTT CASMSIQSNTEAFF
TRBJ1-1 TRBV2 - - TGTGCCAGCAGTGTAACCCAGGGCATGAACACTGAAGCTTTCTTT CASSVTQGMNTEAFF
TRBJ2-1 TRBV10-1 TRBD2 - TGCGCCAGCAGTGAGCCTAAAGTTGGGACTAGCGGGAGAGAGGGGCAGTTCTTC CASSEPKVGTSGREGQFF
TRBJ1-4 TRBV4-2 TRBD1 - TGTGCCAGCAGCCAAGATCTCCAGGGGGCCATTAATGAAAAACTGTTTTTT CASSQDLQGAINEKLFF
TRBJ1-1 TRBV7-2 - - TGTGCCAGCAGCACATTTAATAGTTATTCGGGATCCGAAGCTTTCTTT CASSTFNSYSGSEAFF
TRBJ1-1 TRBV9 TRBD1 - TGTGCCAGCAGCGGATGGACAGGGGAAGCTTTCTTT CASSGWTGEAFF
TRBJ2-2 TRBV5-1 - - TGCGCCAGCAGCTTGGCGCAGGGGGGCTCGGAGCTGTTTTTT CASSLAQGGSELFF
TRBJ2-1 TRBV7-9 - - TGTGCCAGCAGCAAACTACTTCAGGAGCAGTTCTTC CASSKLLQEQFF
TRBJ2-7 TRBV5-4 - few TGTGCCAGCAGCTTGACCGGTTACGAGCAGTACTTC CASSLTGYEQYF
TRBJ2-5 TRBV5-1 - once TGCGCCAGCACTCAGGGGTGGGAAGAGACCCAGTACTTC CASTQGWEETQYF
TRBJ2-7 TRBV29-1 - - TGCAGCGTTGAAGTCCAGGACTACGAGCAGTACTTC CSVEVQDYEQYF
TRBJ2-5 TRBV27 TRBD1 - TGTGCCAGCAGTCCGGGGACAGGGGTGTGGGAGACCCAGTACTTC CASSPGTGVWETQYF
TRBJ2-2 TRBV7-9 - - TGTGCCAGCAGTAGCGCGAACACCGGGGAGCTGTTTTTT CASSSANTGELFF
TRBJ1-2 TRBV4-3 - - TGCGCCAGCAGCCCTCAATCTGAACCGGAGACCTATGGCTACACCTTC CASSPQSEPETYGYTF
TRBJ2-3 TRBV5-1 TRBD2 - TGCGCCAGCAGCTTGCTTGCGGGAGGGGTCCCAGATACGCAGTATTTT CASSLLAGGVPDTQYF
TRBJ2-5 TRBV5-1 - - TGCGCCAGCAGTAAAAACGGACATTTCCAAGAGACCCAGTACTTC CASSKNGHFQETQYF
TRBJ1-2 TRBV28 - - TGTGCCAGCAGTCCGGGGGACTCCGGATTCGGGGGCTACACCTTC CASSPGDSGFGGYTF
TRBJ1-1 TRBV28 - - TGTGCCAGCAGTTTACTAGGGGACACTGAAGCTTTCTTT CASSLLGDTEAFF
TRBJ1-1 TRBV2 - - TGTGCCAGCAGTGATAGTATCGGGAGAGACACTGAAGCTTTCTTT CASSDSIGRDTEAFF
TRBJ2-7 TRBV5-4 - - TGTGCCAGCAGCCGGGACACCTTACCCTACGAGCAGTACTTC CASSRDTLPYEQYF
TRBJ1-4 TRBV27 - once TGTGCCAGCAGCCAGAAGGGGGTGACTAATGAAAAACTGTTTTTT CASSQKGVTNEKLFF
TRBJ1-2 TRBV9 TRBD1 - TGTGCCAGCAGCGTCGAATTGCGGGGGGACAGGGATGGCTACACCTTC CASSVELRGDRDGYTF
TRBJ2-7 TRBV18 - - TGTGCCAGCTCACCACAGGGGAGGGAGCAGTACTTC CASSPQGREQYF
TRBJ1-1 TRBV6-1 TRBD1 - TGTGCCAGCAGTGCACAGGGGGCCAACACTGAAGCTTTCTTT CASSAQGANTEAFF
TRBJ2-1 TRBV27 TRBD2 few TGTGCCAGCAGTTTATCGCAGGGACTAGCGGAAAACAATGAGCAGTTCTTC CASSLSQGLAENNEQFF
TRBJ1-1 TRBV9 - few TGTGCCAGCAGCGTAGTTGGAGAGAACACTGAAGCTTTCTTT CASSVVGENTEAFF
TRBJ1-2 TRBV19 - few TGTGCCAGTAGCCCAGCCGGAGAGGACAGAAACTATGGCTACACCTTC CASSPAGEDRNYGYTF
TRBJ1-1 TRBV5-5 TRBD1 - TGTGCCAGCAGCTTGGGGGTTGTGGGACAGGGTGGTCAGAGCACTGAAGCTTTCTTT CASSLGVVGQGGQSTEAFF
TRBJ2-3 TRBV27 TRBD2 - TGTGCCAGCAAATGGACTAGCGGGAGTACAGATACGCAGTATTTT CASKWTSGSTDTQYF
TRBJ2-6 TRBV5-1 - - TGCGCCAGCAGACCCGAGGCTGGGGCCAACGTCCTGACTTTC CASRPEAGANVLTF
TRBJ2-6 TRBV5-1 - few TGCGCCAGCAAGTCCGCTGGCGGGGCCAACGTCCTGACTTTC CASKSAGGANVLTF
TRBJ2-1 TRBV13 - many TGTGCCAGCAGCTGGGGAAGTGGACTACAAAACAATGAGCAGTTCTTC CASSWGSGLQNNEQFF
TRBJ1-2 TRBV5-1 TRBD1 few TGCGCCAGCAGCCCCGGGACAGGGACGTTGTGGTACACCTTC CASSPGTGTLWYTF
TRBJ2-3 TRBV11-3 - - TGTGCCAGCAGCTTAGGTAGTAGCGGCACAGATACGCAGTATTTT CASSLGSSGTDTQYF
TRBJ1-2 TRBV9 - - TGTGCCAGCAGCGTAGGGTCGGCCAGTTCGGGTTTCTATGGCTACACCTTC CASSVGSASSGFYGYTF
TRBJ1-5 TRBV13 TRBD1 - TGTGCCAGCAGCTCCGGGACAGGGAATCAGCCCCAGCATTTT CASSSGTGNQPQHF
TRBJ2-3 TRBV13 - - TGTGCCAGCAGGGAGGGCCAGACAGATACGCAGTATTTT CASREGQTDTQYF
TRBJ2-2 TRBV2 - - TGTGCCAGCAGGGAGGATGCAGCGGGCACCGGGGAGCTGTTTTTT CASREDAAGTGELFF
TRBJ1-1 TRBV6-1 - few TGTGCCAGCAGTGAAGTCACAAGGAACACTGAAGCTTTCTTT CASSEVTRNTEAFF